A selection of T cell receptor beta chains follows, all from one sample in a study of T cell responses to AZD1222 COVID-19 vaccine. Repertoires were generated with immunoSEQ multiplex PCR, while TCRdb's copy carries only in-frame clones and drops some. The table has about 140,000 clones, approximately 90% seen once. Sequencing was performed on peripheral blood, taken on day 0 of AZD1222 vaccination. These receptors were taken from an adult in good health. Each CDR3 is given with its conserved first and last residue. Each record gives: CDR3 DNA, CDR3 protein, V gene, clone size, D gene, J gene, CDR3 length. A D gene is named only where the DNA matches it firmly. A row's size may be missing; if present it is once, few, many or a size class.

CDR3 DNA: TGTGCCAGCAGCTCTGACAGATCAACTAATGAAAAACTGTTTTTT; CDR3 protein: CASSSDRSTNEKLFF; V gene: TRBV5-6; clone size: .; D gene: .; J gene: TRBJ1-4; CDR3 length: 15
CDR3 DNA: TGTGCCAGCTCACCACCACAGGGGAGAAACACCATATATTTT; CDR3 protein: CASSPPQGRNTIYF; V gene: TRBV18; clone size: .; D gene: TRBD1; J gene: TRBJ1-3; CDR3 length: 14
CDR3 DNA: TGCAGCGCCGAGGACGGCTACGAGCAGTACTTC; CDR3 protein: CSAEDGYEQYF; V gene: TRBV29-1; clone size: .; D gene: .; J gene: TRBJ2-7; CDR3 length: 11
CDR3 DNA: TGCGCCAGCAGCCAATCTAGGTCCCTCTCCTACGAGCAGTACTTC; CDR3 protein: CASSQSRSLSYEQYF; V gene: TRBV4-1; clone size: .; D gene: .; J gene: TRBJ2-7; CDR3 length: 15
CDR3 DNA: TGTGCCAGCAGTGAAAGGGGGACAGGGGGCTTCGGTGGCTACACCTTC; CDR3 protein: CASSERGTGGFGGYTF; V gene: TRBV6-1; clone size: .; D gene: TRBD1; J gene: TRBJ1-2; CDR3 length: 16
CDR3 DNA: TGTGCCAGCTCAACGGGACAGGGCTATGGCTACACCTTC; CDR3 protein: CASSTGQGYGYTF; V gene: TRBV18; clone size: .; D gene: TRBD1; J gene: TRBJ1-2; CDR3 length: 13
CDR3 DNA: TGTGCCTGGAGTGTAGGACAGGGGAAGACCCAGTACTTC; CDR3 protein: CAWSVGQGKTQYF; V gene: TRBV30; clone size: .; D gene: TRBD1; J gene: TRBJ2-5; CDR3 length: 13
CDR3 DNA: TGCGCCAGCAGTTCCCGGGGGGCCCCGAACACCGGGGAGCTGTTTTTT; CDR3 protein: CASSSRGAPNTGELFF; V gene: TRBV10-1; clone size: .; D gene: .; J gene: TRBJ2-2; CDR3 length: 16
CDR3 DNA: TGCGCCAGCAGCCAAGGGACAGGGAAAAACATTCAGTACTTC; CDR3 protein: CASSQGTGKNIQYF; V gene: TRBV4-3; clone size: .; D gene: TRBD1; J gene: TRBJ2-4; CDR3 length: 14
CDR3 DNA: TGTGCCAGCAGCCCTCGGACAGGGGGCGGGAATGGCTACACCTTC; CDR3 protein: CASSPRTGGGNGYTF; V gene: TRBV11-2; clone size: .; D gene: TRBD1; J gene: TRBJ1-2; CDR3 length: 15
CDR3 DNA: TGTGCCAGCAGCCTTAGACGGAGCTCCTATAATTCACCCCTCCACTTT; CDR3 protein: CASSLRRSSYNSPLHF; V gene: TRBV7-2; clone size: .; D gene: .; J gene: TRBJ1-6; CDR3 length: 16
CDR3 DNA: TGTGCCAGCAGCTTGGTTTCGCAGGGGGACACTGAAGCTTTCTTT; CDR3 protein: CASSLVSQGDTEAFF; V gene: TRBV5-8; clone size: .; D gene: TRBD1; J gene: TRBJ1-1; CDR3 length: 15
CDR3 DNA: TGTGCCAGCAGCTTCGCCGGGACTTTCAGAAACACCATATATTTT; CDR3 protein: CASSFAGTFRNTIYF; V gene: TRBV7-2; clone size: .; D gene: .; J gene: TRBJ1-3; CDR3 length: 15
CDR3 DNA: TGTGCCAGCAGCCAAGATCCAAGGGGCGGGGAGACCCAGTACTTC; CDR3 protein: CASSQDPRGGETQYF; V gene: TRBV3-1/TRBV3-2; clone size: .; D gene: .; J gene: TRBJ2-5; CDR3 length: 15
CDR3 DNA: TGTGCTAGTGGTTTGGGATCAGGACAGAACTATGGCTACACCTTC; CDR3 protein: CASGLGSGQNYGYTF; V gene: TRBV12-5; clone size: .; D gene: .; J gene: TRBJ1-2; CDR3 length: 15
CDR3 DNA: TGTGCCAGCAGTTACCAAGTGGGGGGCCCCTCCTACAATGAGCAGTTCTTC; CDR3 protein: CASSYQVGGPSYNEQFF; V gene: TRBV6-2/TRBV6-3; clone size: .; D gene: .; J gene: TRBJ2-1; CDR3 length: 17
CDR3 DNA: TGTGCCAGCAGTGAAGCCACCATCGCGGAGCCTTTTGACTACACCTTC; CDR3 protein: CASSEATIAEPFDYTF; V gene: TRBV6-1; clone size: .; D gene: .; J gene: TRBJ1-2; CDR3 length: 16
CDR3 DNA: TGTGCCAGTTCGGGACTCCTAAGGGGGACCTACGAGCAGTACTTC; CDR3 protein: CASSGLLRGTYEQYF; V gene: TRBV2; clone size: .; D gene: .; J gene: TRBJ2-7; CDR3 length: 15
CDR3 DNA: TGTGCCAGCCAGCCCGGGAGAGAGACCCAGTACTTC; CDR3 protein: CASQPGRETQYF; V gene: TRBV27; clone size: .; D gene: .; J gene: TRBJ2-5; CDR3 length: 12
CDR3 DNA: TGTGCCACCAGCCGTCCAGGGGGCTCTTCTCTTGGAAACACCATATATTTT; CDR3 protein: CATSRPGGSSLGNTIYF; V gene: TRBV15; clone size: .; D gene: TRBD1; J gene: TRBJ1-3; CDR3 length: 17
CDR3 DNA: TGTGCCAGCAGCTTAAGGCTAGCGGGGGTCAATGAGCAGTTCTTC; CDR3 protein: CASSLRLAGVNEQFF; V gene: TRBV11-2; clone size: .; D gene: TRBD2; J gene: TRBJ2-1; CDR3 length: 15
CDR3 DNA: TGTGCCAGCATCCTCGAAGGGGGAAACGAGCAGTACTTC; CDR3 protein: CASILEGGNEQYF; V gene: TRBV2; clone size: .; D gene: .; J gene: TRBJ2-7; CDR3 length: 13
CDR3 DNA: TGTGCCAGCAGCCACGAGGGGCATGAGCAGTTCTTC; CDR3 protein: CASSHEGHEQFF; V gene: TRBV14; clone size: .; D gene: .; J gene: TRBJ2-1; CDR3 length: 12
CDR3 DNA: TGTGCCAGCAGCTTAGCAGGGAACTATGGCTACACCTTC; CDR3 protein: CASSLAGNYGYTF; V gene: TRBV7-9; clone size: .; D gene: .; J gene: TRBJ1-2; CDR3 length: 13
CDR3 DNA: TGTGCCAGCAGCTCAGGACAGGGGGGAGAGACCCAGTACTTC; CDR3 protein: CASSSGQGGETQYF; V gene: TRBV7-8; clone size: once; D gene: TRBD1; J gene: TRBJ2-5; CDR3 length: 14
CDR3 DNA: TGCAGCGTTGAAGTAGTTGCCCGAACCACCGGGGAGCTGTTTTTT; CDR3 protein: CSVEVVARTTGELFF; V gene: TRBV29-1; clone size: .; D gene: .; J gene: TRBJ2-2; CDR3 length: 15
CDR3 DNA: TGTGCCAGCAGCGAAGATAGCGGGAGGATTGGTGAGCAGTTCTTC; CDR3 protein: CASSEDSGRIGEQFF; V gene: TRBV7-3; clone size: .; D gene: TRBD2; J gene: TRBJ2-1; CDR3 length: 15
CDR3 DNA: TGTGCCAGCAGCCAAGGCTATACTGAAGCTTTCTTT; CDR3 protein: CASSQGYTEAFF; V gene: TRBV7-2; clone size: .; D gene: .; J gene: TRBJ1-1; CDR3 length: 12
CDR3 DNA: TGTGCCAGCAGTAACAGGGGGCGGAACACTGAAGCTTTCTTT; CDR3 protein: CASSNRGRNTEAFF; V gene: TRBV6-5; clone size: .; D gene: TRBD1; J gene: TRBJ1-1; CDR3 length: 14
CDR3 DNA: TGTGCCAGCAGCTTAGATCAGAGACCCTTGAACACTGAAGCTTTCTTT; CDR3 protein: CASSLDQRPLNTEAFF; V gene: TRBV11-2; clone size: .; D gene: .; J gene: TRBJ1-1; CDR3 length: 16
CDR3 DNA: TGTGCCAGCAGCGTAGCTGGAGCGGGAGGGGGAGAGACCCAGTACTTC; CDR3 protein: CASSVAGAGGGETQYF; V gene: TRBV9; clone size: .; D gene: TRBD2; J gene: TRBJ2-5; CDR3 length: 16
CDR3 DNA: TGTGCCAGCAGCCAAGCACCGAACACTGAAGCTTTCTTT; CDR3 protein: CASSQAPNTEAFF; V gene: TRBV14; clone size: .; D gene: .; J gene: TRBJ1-1; CDR3 length: 13
CDR3 DNA: TGTGCCAGCTCACCGTCAGCGACTAGCACAGATACGCAGTATTTT; CDR3 protein: CASSPSATSTDTQYF; V gene: TRBV18; clone size: .; D gene: .; J gene: TRBJ2-3; CDR3 length: 15
CDR3 DNA: TGTGCCAGCAGCGAGGACCCCGAGGGGAACACTGAAGCTTTCTTT; CDR3 protein: CASSEDPEGNTEAFF; V gene: TRBV9; clone size: .; D gene: .; J gene: TRBJ1-1; CDR3 length: 15
CDR3 DNA: TGTGCCACCAGTGATTTGTCAGGGGGCGGCCCGGATACGCAGTATTTT; CDR3 protein: CATSDLSGGGPDTQYF; V gene: TRBV24-1; clone size: .; D gene: TRBD1; J gene: TRBJ2-3; CDR3 length: 16
CDR3 DNA: TGCGCCAGCAGTGTTAAGGGCCCAACGAACACTGAAGCTTTCTTT; CDR3 protein: CASSVKGPTNTEAFF; V gene: TRBV10-2; clone size: .; D gene: .; J gene: TRBJ1-1; CDR3 length: 15
CDR3 DNA: TGTGCCAGCAGCCCTTCAAGGACTAGCGGGGCCAGGGAGACCCAGTACTTC; CDR3 protein: CASSPSRTSGARETQYF; V gene: TRBV14; clone size: .; D gene: TRBD2; J gene: TRBJ2-5; CDR3 length: 17
CDR3 DNA: TGTGCCAGCAGGTCTGGACAGAACTACGAACAGTACTTC; CDR3 protein: CASRSGQNYEQYF; V gene: TRBV12-3/TRBV12-4; clone size: .; D gene: .; J gene: TRBJ2-7; CDR3 length: 13